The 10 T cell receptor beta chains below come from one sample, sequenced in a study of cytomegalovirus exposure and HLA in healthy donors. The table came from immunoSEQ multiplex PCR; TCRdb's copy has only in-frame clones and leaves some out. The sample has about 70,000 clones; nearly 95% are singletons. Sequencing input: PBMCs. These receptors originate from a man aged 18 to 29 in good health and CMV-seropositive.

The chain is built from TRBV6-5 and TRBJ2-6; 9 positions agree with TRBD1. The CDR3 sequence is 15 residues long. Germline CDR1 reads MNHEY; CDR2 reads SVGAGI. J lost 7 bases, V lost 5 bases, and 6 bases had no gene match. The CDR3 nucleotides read TGTGCCAGCAGTAAGGACAGGGGAGACGCCAACGTCCTGACTTTC. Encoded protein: CASSKDRGDANVLTF.

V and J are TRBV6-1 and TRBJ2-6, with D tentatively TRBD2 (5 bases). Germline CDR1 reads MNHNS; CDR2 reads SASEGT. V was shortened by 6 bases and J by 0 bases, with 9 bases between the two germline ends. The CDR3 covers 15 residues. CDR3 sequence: CASSATSSGANVLTF. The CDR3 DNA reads TGTGCCAGCAGCGCAACTAGCTCTGGGGCCAACGTCCTGACTTTC.

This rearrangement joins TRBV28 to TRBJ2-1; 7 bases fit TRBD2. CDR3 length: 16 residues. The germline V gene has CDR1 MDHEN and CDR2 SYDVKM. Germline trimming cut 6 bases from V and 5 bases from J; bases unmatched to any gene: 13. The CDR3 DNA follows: TGTGCCAGCAGCTCCGGCGGACTAGTCCTAAACAATGAGCAGTTCTTC. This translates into CASSSGGLVLNNEQFF. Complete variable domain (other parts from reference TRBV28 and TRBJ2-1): DVKVTQSSRYLVKRTGEKVFLECVQDMDHENMFWYRQDPGLGLRLIYFSYDVKMKEKGDIPEGYSVSREKKERFSLILESASTNQTSMYLCASSSGGLVLNNEQFFGPGTRLTVL.

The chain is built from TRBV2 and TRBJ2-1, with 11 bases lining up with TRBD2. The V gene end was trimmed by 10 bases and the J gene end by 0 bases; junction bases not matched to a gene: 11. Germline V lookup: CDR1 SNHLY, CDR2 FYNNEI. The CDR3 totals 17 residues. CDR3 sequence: CATGLAVPGSSYNEQFF. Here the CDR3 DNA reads TGTGCCACGGGACTAGCGGTCCCCGGGAGCTCCTACAATGAGCAGTTCTTC.

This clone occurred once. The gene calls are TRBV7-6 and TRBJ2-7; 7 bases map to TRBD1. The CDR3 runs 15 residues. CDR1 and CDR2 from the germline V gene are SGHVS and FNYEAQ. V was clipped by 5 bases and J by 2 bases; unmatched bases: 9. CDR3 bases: TGTGCCAGCAGCCCGGAAAGGGGGCCTACCTACGAGCAGTACTTC. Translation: CASSPERGPTYEQYF.

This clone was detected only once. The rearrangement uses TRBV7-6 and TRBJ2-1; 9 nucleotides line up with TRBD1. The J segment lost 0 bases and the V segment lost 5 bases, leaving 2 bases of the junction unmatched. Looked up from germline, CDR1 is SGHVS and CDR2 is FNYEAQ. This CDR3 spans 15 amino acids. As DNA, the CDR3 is TGTGCCAGCAGCACAGGGGGCGTCTCCTACAATGAGCAGTTCTTC. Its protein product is CASSTGGVSYNEQFF.

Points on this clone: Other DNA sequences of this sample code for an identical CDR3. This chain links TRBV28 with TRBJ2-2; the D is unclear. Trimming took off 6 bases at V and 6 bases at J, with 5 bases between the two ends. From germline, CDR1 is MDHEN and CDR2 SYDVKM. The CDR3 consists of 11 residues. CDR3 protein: CASSSAGELFF. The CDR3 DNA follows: TGTGCCAGCAGCTCCGCCGGGGAGCTGTTTTTT. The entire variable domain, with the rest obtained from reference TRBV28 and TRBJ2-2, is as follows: DVKVTQSSRYLVKRTGEKVFLECVQDMDHENMFWYRQDPGLGLRLIYFSYDVKMKEKGDIPEGYSVSREKKERFSLILESASTNQTSMYLCASSSAGELFFGEGSRLTVL.

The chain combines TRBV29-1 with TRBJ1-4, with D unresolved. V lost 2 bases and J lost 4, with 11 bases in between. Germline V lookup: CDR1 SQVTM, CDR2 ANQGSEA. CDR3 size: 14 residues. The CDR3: CSVERRLSNEKLFF. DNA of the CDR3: TGCAGCGTTGAAAGGAGGCTGAGTAATGAAAAACTGTTTTTT. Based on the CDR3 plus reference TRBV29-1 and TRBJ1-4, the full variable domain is SAVISQKPSRDICQRGTSLTIQCQVDSQVTMMFWYRQQPGQSLTLIATANQGSEATYESGFVIDKFPISRPNLTFSTLTVSNMSPEDSSIYLCSVERRLSNEKLFFGSGTQLSVL.

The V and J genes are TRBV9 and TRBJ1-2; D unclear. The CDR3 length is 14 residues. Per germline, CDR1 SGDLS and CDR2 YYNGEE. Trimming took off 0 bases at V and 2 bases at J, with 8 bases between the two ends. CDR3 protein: CASSVVPQNYGYTF. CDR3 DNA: TGTGCCAGCAGCGTAGTGCCGCAGAACTATGGCTACACCTTC.

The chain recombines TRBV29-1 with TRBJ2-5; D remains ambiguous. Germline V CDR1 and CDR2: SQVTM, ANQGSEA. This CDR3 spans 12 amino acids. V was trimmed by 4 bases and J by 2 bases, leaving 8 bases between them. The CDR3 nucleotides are TGCAGCGTTGTTTTGTCTCAAGAGACCCAGTACTTC. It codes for CSVVLSQETQYF.